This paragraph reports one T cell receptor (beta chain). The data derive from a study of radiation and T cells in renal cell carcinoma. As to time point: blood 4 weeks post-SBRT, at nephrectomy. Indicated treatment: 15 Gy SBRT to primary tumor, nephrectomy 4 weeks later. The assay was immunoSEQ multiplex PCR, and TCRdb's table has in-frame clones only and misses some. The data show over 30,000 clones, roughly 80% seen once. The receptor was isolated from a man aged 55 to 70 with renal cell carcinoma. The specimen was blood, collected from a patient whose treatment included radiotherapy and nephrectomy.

CDR3 in DNA: TGTGCCAGCTCACCGAGACAGGGGAGCGAGCAGTACTTC. Translated: CASSPRQGSEQYF. The chain is built from TRBV18 and TRBJ2-7, with 8 bases fitting TRBD1. V dropped 3 bases and J dropped 6; count of bases not matched to a gene: 4. Germline loops: CDR1 KGHSH, CDR2 LQKENI. The length of the CDR3 is 13 residues.